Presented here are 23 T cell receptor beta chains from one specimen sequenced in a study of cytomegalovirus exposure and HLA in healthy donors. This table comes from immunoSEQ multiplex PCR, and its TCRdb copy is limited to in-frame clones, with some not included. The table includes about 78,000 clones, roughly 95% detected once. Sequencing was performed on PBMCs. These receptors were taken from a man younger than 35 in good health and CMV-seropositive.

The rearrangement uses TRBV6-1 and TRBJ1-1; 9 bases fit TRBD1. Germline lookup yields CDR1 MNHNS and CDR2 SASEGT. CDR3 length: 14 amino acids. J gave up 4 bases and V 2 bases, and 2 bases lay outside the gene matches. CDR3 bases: TGTGCCAGCAGTGAATGGGACAGGGCCACTGAAGCTTTCTTT. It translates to CASSEWDRATEAFF.

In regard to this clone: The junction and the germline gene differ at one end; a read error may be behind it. The CDR3 is CASSLASGTGWSGELFF. CDR3 bases: TGTGCTAGCAGCTTAGCCTCCGGGACAGGGTGGTCCGGGGAGCTGTTTTTT. The chain joins TRBV7-7 to TRBJ2-2, with 9 bases lining up with TRBD1. The germline V gene has CDR1 SSHAT and CDR2 FNYEAQ (reference sequence). This CDR3 is 17 amino acids long.

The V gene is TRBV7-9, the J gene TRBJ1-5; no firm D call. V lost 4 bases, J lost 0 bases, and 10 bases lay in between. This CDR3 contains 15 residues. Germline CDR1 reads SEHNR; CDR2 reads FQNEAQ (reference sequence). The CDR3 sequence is CASSSSTLSNQPQHF. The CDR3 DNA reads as TGTGCCAGCAGCTCGTCGACACTTAGCAATCAGCCCCAGCATTTT.

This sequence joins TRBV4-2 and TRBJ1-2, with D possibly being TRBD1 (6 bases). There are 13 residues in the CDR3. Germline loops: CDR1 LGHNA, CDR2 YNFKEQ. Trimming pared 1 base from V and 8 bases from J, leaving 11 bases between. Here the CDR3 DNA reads TGTGCCAGCAGCCAAGCCGGGGGGCAAGGCTACACCTTC. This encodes CASSQAGGQGYTF.

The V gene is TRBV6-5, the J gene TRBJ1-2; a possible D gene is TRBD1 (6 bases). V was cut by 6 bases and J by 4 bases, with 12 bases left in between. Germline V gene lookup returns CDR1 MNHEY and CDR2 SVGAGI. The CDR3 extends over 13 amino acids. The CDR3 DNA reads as TGTGCCAGCAGCCGTGACAGGTCCTATGGCTACACCTTC. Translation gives CASSRDRSYGYTF.

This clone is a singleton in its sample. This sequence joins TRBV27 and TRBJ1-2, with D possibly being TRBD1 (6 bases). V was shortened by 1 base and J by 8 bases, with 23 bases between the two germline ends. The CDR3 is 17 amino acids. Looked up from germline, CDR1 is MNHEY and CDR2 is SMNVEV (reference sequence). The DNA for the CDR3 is TGTGCCAGCAGTTTATACCCCAGGGGAGGGGGACTATACGGCTACACCTTC. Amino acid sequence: CASSLYPRGGGLYGYTF.

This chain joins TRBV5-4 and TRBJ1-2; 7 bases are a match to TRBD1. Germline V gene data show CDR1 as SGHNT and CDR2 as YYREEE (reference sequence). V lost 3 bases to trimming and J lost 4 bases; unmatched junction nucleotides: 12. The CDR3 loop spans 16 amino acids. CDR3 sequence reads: CASSSVKRQGGYGYTF. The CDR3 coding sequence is TGTGCCAGCAGCTCGGTGAAGAGACAGGGCGGCTATGGCTACACCTTC.

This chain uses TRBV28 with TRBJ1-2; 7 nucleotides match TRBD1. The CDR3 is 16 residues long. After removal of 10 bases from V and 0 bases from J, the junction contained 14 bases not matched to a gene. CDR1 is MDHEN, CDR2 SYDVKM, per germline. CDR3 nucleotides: TGTGCCACCACAGGACAGGCTCGAAACCCTAACTATGGCTACACCTTC. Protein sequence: CATTGQARNPNYGYTF.

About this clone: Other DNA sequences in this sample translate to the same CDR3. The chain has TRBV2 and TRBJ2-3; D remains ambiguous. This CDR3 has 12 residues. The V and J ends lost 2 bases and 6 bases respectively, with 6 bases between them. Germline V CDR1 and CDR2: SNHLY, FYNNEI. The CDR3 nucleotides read TGTGCCAGCAGTGAAACCGGGGATACGCAGTATTTT. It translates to CASSETGDTQYF.

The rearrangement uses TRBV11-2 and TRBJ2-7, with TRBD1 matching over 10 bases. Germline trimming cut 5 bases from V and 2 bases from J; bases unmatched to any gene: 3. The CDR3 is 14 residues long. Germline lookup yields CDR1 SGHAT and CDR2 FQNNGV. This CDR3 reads CASSLGTGAYEQYF. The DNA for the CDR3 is TGTGCCAGCAGCCTCGGGACAGGGGCCTACGAGCAGTACTTC.

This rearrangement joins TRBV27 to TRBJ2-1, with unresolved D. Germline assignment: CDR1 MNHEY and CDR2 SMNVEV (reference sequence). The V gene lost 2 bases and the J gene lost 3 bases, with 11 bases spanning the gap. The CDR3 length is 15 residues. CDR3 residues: CASSLEAPSYNEQFF. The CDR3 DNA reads TGTGCCAGCAGTTTAGAGGCCCCTAGCTACAATGAGCAGTTCTTC.

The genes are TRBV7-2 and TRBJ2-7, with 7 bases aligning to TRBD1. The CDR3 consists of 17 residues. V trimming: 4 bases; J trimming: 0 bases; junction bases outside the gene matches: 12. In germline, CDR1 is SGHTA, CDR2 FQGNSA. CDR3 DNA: TGTGCCAGCAGCTCAACTCCAACCGGGACAGTCTCCTACGAGCAGTACTTC. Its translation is CASSSTPTGTVSYEQYF.

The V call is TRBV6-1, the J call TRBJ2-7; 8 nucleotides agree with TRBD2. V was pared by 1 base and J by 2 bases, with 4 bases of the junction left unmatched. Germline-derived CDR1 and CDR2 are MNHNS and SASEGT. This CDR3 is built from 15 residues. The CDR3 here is CASSEGLAPAYEQYF. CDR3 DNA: TGTGCCAGCAGTGAAGGACTAGCGCCCGCCTACGAGCAGTACTTC.

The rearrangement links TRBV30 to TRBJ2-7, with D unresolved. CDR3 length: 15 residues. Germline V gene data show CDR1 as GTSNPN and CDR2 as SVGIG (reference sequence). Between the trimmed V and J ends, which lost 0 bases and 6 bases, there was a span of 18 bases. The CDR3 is CAWSVRQVHSSEQYF. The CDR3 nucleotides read TGTGCCTGGAGTGTAAGGCAGGTCCATTCGTCCGAGCAGTACTTC.

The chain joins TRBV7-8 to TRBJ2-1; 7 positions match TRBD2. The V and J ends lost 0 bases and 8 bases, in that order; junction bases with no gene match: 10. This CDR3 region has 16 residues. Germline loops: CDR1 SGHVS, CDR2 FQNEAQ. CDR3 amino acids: CASSLALTGGLDEQFF. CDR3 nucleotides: TGTGCCAGCAGCTTAGCTCTAACGGGGGGTTTAGATGAGCAGTTCTTC.

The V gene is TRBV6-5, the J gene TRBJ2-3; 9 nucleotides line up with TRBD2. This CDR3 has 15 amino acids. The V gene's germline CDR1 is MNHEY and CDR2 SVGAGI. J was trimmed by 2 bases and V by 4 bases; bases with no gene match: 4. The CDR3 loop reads CASSLTSGDTDTQYF. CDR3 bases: TGTGCCAGCAGTTTGACTAGCGGAGACACAGATACGCAGTATTTT.

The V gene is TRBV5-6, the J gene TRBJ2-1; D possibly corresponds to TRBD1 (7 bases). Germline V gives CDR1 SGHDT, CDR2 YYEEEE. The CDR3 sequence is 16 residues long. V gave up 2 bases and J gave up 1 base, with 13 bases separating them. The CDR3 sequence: CASSFRGEASYNEQFF. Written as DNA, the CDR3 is TGTGCCAGCAGCTTCAGGGGGGAAGCTTCCTACAATGAGCAGTTCTTC.

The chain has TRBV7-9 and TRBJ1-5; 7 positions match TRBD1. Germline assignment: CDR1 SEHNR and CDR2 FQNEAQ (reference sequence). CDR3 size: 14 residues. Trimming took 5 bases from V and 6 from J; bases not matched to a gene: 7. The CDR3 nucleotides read TGTGCCAGCAGCCCTACAGGGGCTCGTCAGCCCCAGCATTTT. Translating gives CASSPTGARQPQHF.

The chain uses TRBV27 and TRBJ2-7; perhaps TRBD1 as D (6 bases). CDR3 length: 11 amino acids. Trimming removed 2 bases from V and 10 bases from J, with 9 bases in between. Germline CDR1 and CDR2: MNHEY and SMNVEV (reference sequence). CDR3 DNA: TGTGCCAGCAGTTTAATGGGGGCCCAGTACTTC. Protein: CASSLMGAQYF.

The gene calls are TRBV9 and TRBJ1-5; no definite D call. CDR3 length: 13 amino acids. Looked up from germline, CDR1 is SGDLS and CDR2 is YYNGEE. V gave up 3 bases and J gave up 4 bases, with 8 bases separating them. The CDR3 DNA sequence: TGTGCCAGCAGCGACTCTCCTAATCAGCCCCAGCATTTT. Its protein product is CASSDSPNQPQHF.

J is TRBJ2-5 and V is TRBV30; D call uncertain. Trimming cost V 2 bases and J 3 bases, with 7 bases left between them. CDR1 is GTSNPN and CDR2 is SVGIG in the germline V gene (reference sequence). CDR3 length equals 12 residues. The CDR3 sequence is CAWSSAEETQYF. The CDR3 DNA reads TGTGCCTGGAGTAGTGCAGAAGAGACCCAGTACTTC.

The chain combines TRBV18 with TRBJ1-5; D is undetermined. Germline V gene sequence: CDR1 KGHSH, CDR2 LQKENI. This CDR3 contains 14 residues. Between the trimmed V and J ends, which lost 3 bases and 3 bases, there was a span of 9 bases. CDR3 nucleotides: TGTGCCAGCTCACCGGGCCAGGCCAATCAGCCCCAGCATTTT. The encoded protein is CASSPGQANQPQHF. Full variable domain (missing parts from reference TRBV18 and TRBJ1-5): NAGVMQNPRHLVRRRGQEARLRCSPMKGHSHVYWYRQLPEEGLKFMVYLQKENIIDESGMPKERFSAEFPKEGPSILRIQQVVRGDSAAYFCASSPGQANQPQHFGDGTRLSIL.

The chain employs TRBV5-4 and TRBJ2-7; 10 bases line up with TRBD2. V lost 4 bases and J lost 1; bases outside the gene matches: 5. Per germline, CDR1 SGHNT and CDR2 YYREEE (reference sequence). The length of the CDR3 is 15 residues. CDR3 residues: CASSHRTSGSYEQYF. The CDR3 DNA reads TGTGCCAGCAGCCATCGGACTAGCGGATCCTACGAGCAGTACTTC.